This is a list of T cell receptor beta chains from one sample in a study of cytomegalovirus exposure and HLA in healthy donors. Using immunoSEQ multiplex PCR, the repertoire was profiled, and TCRdb retains in-frame clones only, with some absent. The data hold about 130,000 clones, with roughly 85% observed a single time. Sample: PBMCs. Receptors were obtained from a man between 40 and 49 years old in good health and CMV-seropositive. Both conserved end residues are part of each CDR3. D genes are given only for firm matches. A clone size is listed for some rows: how often the clone was seen (once, few, many), or a class if it is expanded.

d_call	clone_size	j_call	v_call	cdr3_aa	cdr3_nt
TRBD1	NA	TRBJ1-4	TRBV5-1	CASSSGTGVGEKLFF	TGCGCCAGCAGCTCCGGGACAGGGGTTGGTGAAAAACTGTTTTTT
TRBD2	NA	TRBJ2-2	TRBV30	CAWSTGLAGAGELFF	TGTGCCTGGAGTACCGGACTAGCGGGAGCCGGGGAGCTGTTTTTT
NA	NA	TRBJ2-7	TRBV28	CASRPGILVGEQYF	TGTGCCAGCAGGCCTGGTATACTAGTGGGGGAGCAGTACTTC
TRBD2	NA	TRBJ2-1	TRBV5-1	CASSWSGSKDEQFF	TGCGCCAGCAGCTGGAGCGGGAGTAAGGATGAGCAGTTCTTC
NA	NA	TRBJ1-5	TRBV7-9	CASRKGSNQPQHF	TGTGCCAGCCGAAAGGGGAGCAATCAGCCCCAGCATTTT
TRBD1	NA	TRBJ1-1	TRBV10-2	CASRQGPEAFF	TGCGCCAGCCGACAGGGTCCTGAAGCTTTCTTT
TRBD2	NA	TRBJ2-5	TRBV19	CATGRAGDTTGTQYF	TGTGCCACCGGACGCGCGGGAGATACGACCGGGACCCAGTACTTC
TRBD2	NA	TRBJ2-1	TRBV19	CASSPGGGTSEDEQFF	TGTGCCAGTAGTCCGGGTGGCGGGACTAGCGAGGATGAGCAGTTCTTC
TRBD1	NA	TRBJ2-1	TRBV27	CASRPTGAYYNEQFF	TGTGCCAGCAGACCTACAGGGGCATATTACAATGAGCAGTTCTTC
TRBD1	NA	TRBJ2-7	TRBV19	CASTLDRGRGYEQYF	TGTGCCAGTACCCTCGACAGGGGGCGCGGATATGAGCAGTACTTC
NA	NA	TRBJ2-7	TRBV4-2	CASSQEGGQGREEYF	TGTGCCAGCAGCCAAGAGGGAGGACAGGGCCGGGAGGAGTACTTC
NA	NA	TRBJ1-5	TRBV28	CASTLSGGVNQPQHF	TGTGCCAGCACCTTAAGTGGGGGGGTCAATCAGCCCCAGCATTTT
NA	NA	TRBJ1-3	TRBV5-1	CASSSQGTLGNTIYF	TGCGCCAGCAGCTCCCAGGGGACACTTGGAAACACCATATATTTT
TRBD1	NA	TRBJ1-4	TRBV2	CASSTDRGGEKLFF	TGTGCCAGCAGTACCGACAGGGGAGGAGAAAAACTGTTTTTT
NA	NA	TRBJ1-5	TRBV5-5	CASHPGRAWQPQHF	TGTGCCAGCCATCCGGGCAGGGCTTGGCAGCCCCAGCATTTT
TRBD1	NA	TRBJ2-7	TRBV15	CATSRAPPMGQGIWYEQYF	TGTGCCACCAGCAGAGCTCCTCCTATGGGACAGGGAATTTGGTACGAGCAGTACTTC
TRBD1	few	TRBJ1-5	TRBV6-6	CASSYAGQDFQPQHF	TGTGCCAGCAGTTACGCGGGACAGGATTTTCAGCCCCAGCATTTT
NA	NA	TRBJ2-5	TRBV9	CASSIGTREETQYF	TGTGCCAGCAGCATCGGGACAAGGGAGGAGACCCAGTACTTC
NA	NA	TRBJ2-5	TRBV13	CASSPRTEGETQYF	TGTGCCAGCAGCCCTCGGACAGAGGGAGAGACCCAGTACTTC
TRBD2	NA	TRBJ2-1	TRBV6-4	CASSEFSGRPYNEQFF	TGTGCCAGCAGCGAATTTAGCGGGAGACCTTACAATGAGCAGTTCTTC
TRBD1	NA	TRBJ1-4	TRBV19	CASSHRPGQGNEKLFF	TGTGCCAGTAGCCATCGACCGGGACAGGGTAATGAAAAACTGTTTTTT
NA	NA	TRBJ1-1	TRBV7-8	CASSLGRSGEAFF	TGTGCCAGCAGCTTAGGCCGTTCCGGTGAAGCTTTCTTT
TRBD2	once	TRBJ2-1	TRBV15	CATSRRGAGGLNEQFF	TGTGCCACCAGCAGGCGGGGGGCGGGAGGGCTCAATGAGCAGTTCTTC
NA	NA	TRBJ2-2	TRBV7-9	CATPRESASNTGELFF	TGTGCCACCCCGAGAGAGAGCGCCAGTAACACCGGGGAGCTGTTTTTT
NA	once	TRBJ1-5	TRBV5-6	CASSLFGLRQPQHF	TGTGCCAGCAGCTTGTTTGGGCTAAGGCAGCCCCAGCATTTT
NA	NA	TRBJ1-1	TRBV4-1	CASSPRGAGTNTEAFF	TGCGCCAGCAGCCCTCGGGGGGCAGGGACGAACACTGAAGCTTTCTTT
NA	NA	TRBJ1-1	TRBV5-6	CASSFRINTEAFF	TGTGCCAGCAGCTTCAGGATAAACACTGAAGCTTTCTTT
NA	NA	TRBJ2-1	TRBV5-1	CASSLAPVNRVNEQFF	TGCGCCAGCAGCTTGGCGCCGGTAAACAGGGTAAATGAGCAGTTCTTC
NA	few	TRBJ1-1	TRBV11-2	CASSSWNTEAFF	TGTGCCAGCAGTTCATGGAACACTGAAGCTTTCTTT
TRBD2	NA	TRBJ2-7	TRBV9	CASSVAAGDLYEQYF	TGTGCCAGCAGCGTAGCCGCGGGAGACCTCTACGAGCAGTACTTC
TRBD1	NA	TRBJ1-1	TRBV7-9	CASSPGIRDRGLGTEAFF	TGTGCCAGCAGCCCGGGAATCCGGGACAGGGGGCTAGGGACTGAAGCTTTCTTT
TRBD1	NA	TRBJ1-6	TRBV7-2	CASSFVRGFSPLHF	TGTGCCAGCAGCTTTGTCAGGGGGTTTTCACCCCTCCACTTT
TRBD2	NA	TRBJ2-5	TRBV7-6	CASVHGGGAGETQYF	TGTGCCAGCGTACATGGTGGGGGAGCGGGGGAGACCCAGTACTTC
TRBD1	NA	TRBJ2-3	TRBV19	CASSIAGGGMDTQYF	TGTGCCAGTAGTATAGCAGGGGGCGGGATGGATACGCAGTATTTT
TRBD1	once	TRBJ2-7	TRBV11-2	CASSRLRAGGSEQYF	TGTGCCAGCAGCCGCCTCCGGGCAGGGGGCTCCGAGCAGTACTTC
NA	NA	TRBJ2-5	TRBV28	CASSLLGTQETQYF	TGTGCCAGCAGTTTACTGGGGACTCAAGAGACCCAGTACTTC
NA	NA	TRBJ2-1	TRBV5-4	CASSLVFGDRTYNEQFF	TGTGCCAGCAGCTTGGTTTTTGGAGACAGGACCTACAATGAGCAGTTCTTC
TRBD2	NA	TRBJ2-1	TRBV27	CASSPLGLAENNEQFF	TGTGCCAGCAGTCCCTTGGGGCTAGCGGAAAACAATGAGCAGTTCTTC
TRBD1	NA	TRBJ2-7	TRBV30	CAWIGLRQGKGYEQYF	TGTGCCTGGATCGGACTCCGACAGGGCAAGGGCTACGAGCAGTACTTC
NA	NA	TRBJ1-5	TRBV27	CASSLGGSNQPQHF	TGTGCCAGCAGTCTTGGGGGGAGCAATCAGCCCCAGCATTTT
TRBD1	once	TRBJ2-7	TRBV15	CATSRDRGPYEQYF	TGTGCCACCAGCAGGGACAGGGGCCCCTACGAGCAGTACTTC
TRBD1	NA	TRBJ2-2	TRBV7-8	CASSRGQGAKTGELFF	TGTGCCAGCAGTCGAGGGCAGGGGGCCAAGACCGGGGAGCTGTTTTTT
TRBD1	few	TRBJ1-2	TRBV19	CASSSKTGGDYGYTF	TGTGCCAGTAGTTCTAAGACAGGGGGCGACTATGGCTACACCTTC